This T cell receptor beta chain was sequenced for a study of T cells expressing NK-cell markers. TCRdb re-called the 5' RACE reads and shows each CDR3 protein once, DNA omitted. The sample has around 550,000 distinct CDR3 sequences. This CDR3 is 15 amino acids long. Germline-derived CDR1 and CDR2 are SGHAT and FQNNGV. This TCR derives from a man between 18 and 29 years old in good health. The chain combines TRBV11-2 with TRBJ2-3. The sample was blood T cells: a sorted CD56 or NKG2C T cell subset, CD4+ or CD8+ T cells, or bulk PBMC T cells (not recorded which). The CDR3: CASSSQRHSTDTQYF.